Listed here are 27 T cell receptor beta chains from one sample, sequenced in a study of T-cell reconstitution after alpha-beta-depleted transplantation in children. Unique molecular identifiers were incorporated when the TCRbeta library was constructed. Each CDR3 protein gets one entry after TCRdb re-called the PCR reads with MiXCR. The sample lists hundreds of thousands of distinct CDR3 sequences, around a sixth occurring once. Sequences were derived from PBMCs from the stem cell graft donor, sampled from the stem cell graft. Receptor source: a human donor who donated a stem cell graft to a child with acute myeloid leukemia.

The genes are TRBV9 and TRBJ2-1; TRBD1 matches at 7 bases. The CDR3 spans 16 residues. Germline lookup yields CDR1 SGDLS and CDR2 YYNGEE. Losses at the gene ends were 3 bases for V and 2 bases for J; bases not matched to a gene: 8. The CDR3 spells CASSGRQGIAYNEQFF. CDR3 nucleotide sequence: TGTGCCAGCAGCGGGCGACAGGGAATAGCCTACAATGAGCAGTTCTTC.

A few counts support this clonotype. The V call is TRBV12-3 or TRBV12-4, the J call TRBJ2-3; D is ambiguous. CDR3 length: 14 amino acids. V dropped 3 bases and J dropped 1 base, with 8 bases sitting between them. This CDR3 is CASSFHVGTDTQYF. The CDR3 nucleotides are TGTGCCAGCAGTTTTCACGTGGGCACAGATACGCAGTATTTT.

This clonotype was seen ten or more times. The chain recombines TRBV6-5 with TRBJ1-1; 7 bases fit TRBD1. Unmatched junction bases numbered 4, after V lost 4 bases and J lost 11 bases. The CDR3 is 11 residues long. The germline gives CDR1 MNHEY, CDR2 SVGAGI. In DNA, the CDR3 is TGTGCCAGCAGTTCTACAGGGGTGGCTTTCTTT. As protein: CASSSTGVAFF.

The CDR3: CSARDARSVTGEGYTF. Here the CDR3 DNA reads TGCAGTGCTAGAGATGCTCGCTCCGTGACAGGGGAGGGCTACACCTTC. The gene calls are TRBV20-1 and TRBJ1-2, with 8 bases matching TRBD1. Germline-derived CDR1 and CDR2 are DFQATT and SNEGSKA (reference sequence). The junction had 14 bases not matched to a gene; V was cut back by 0 bases and J by 8 bases. There are 16 residues in the CDR3.

This clonotype has a count of ten or more. This chain links TRBV20-1 with TRBJ1-2, with D possibly TRBD1 on 6 matching bases. CDR1 is DFQATT, CDR2 SNEGSKA, per germline (reference sequence). The CDR3 totals 15 residues. The V and J ends lost 6 bases and 5 bases respectively, with 22 bases between them. CDR3 protein: CSAPLGPSGAYGYTF. The CDR3 DNA reads TGCAGTGCCCCCCTCGGACCGTCGGGGGCTTATGGCTACACCTTC.

This clonotype appeared many times. The chain carries TRBV5-1 and TRBJ2-1; no definite D call. The CDR3 runs to 14 residues. V lost 4 bases and J lost 6, with 14 bases in between. The V gene's germline CDR1 is SGHRS and CDR2 YFSETQ. The CDR3, as DNA: TGCGCCAGCAGCAACGTCGTAGGGCGCAATGAGCAGTTCTTC. The encoded protein is CASSNVVGRNEQFF.

This clonotype was observed at least ten times. The chain carries TRBV20-1 and TRBJ2-7; D not certain. Trimming left V 3 bases short and J 6 bases short, with 18 bases between. Germline lookup yields CDR1 DFQATT and CDR2 SNEGSKA (reference sequence). This CDR3 spans 14 amino acids. The CDR3 protein is CSASQDGGRAEQYF. CDR3 coding DNA: TGCAGTGCTAGTCAGGATGGCGGCCGAGCCGAGCAGTACTTC.

This sequence joins TRBV20-1 and TRBJ2-1; the match to TRBD1 covers 9 bases. This CDR3 has 17 amino acids. Trimming took 0 bases from V and 2 from J; bases not matched to a gene: 8. Germline V lookup: CDR1 DFQATT, CDR2 SNEGSKA (reference sequence). The CDR3 DNA sequence: TGCAGTGCTAGAGATGGTACACACAGGGGGCCCTACAATGAGCAGTTCTTC. Its translation is CSARDGTHRGPYNEQFF.

This clonotype was detected ten times or more. The J gene is TRBJ2-5, the V gene TRBV12-3 or TRBV12-4, with D possibly being TRBD2 (5 bases). V shed 5 bases and J shed 4 bases, with 11 bases lying between them. The CDR3 spans 13 residues. CDR3 amino acids: CASSAPEGETQYF. The CDR3 DNA follows: TGTGCCAGCAGTGCCCCCGAGGGAGAGACCCAGTACTTC.

This clonotype occurred a few times. The rearrangement links TRBV9 to TRBJ2-1; TRBD2 aligns across 8 bases. The V gene's germline CDR1 is SGDLS and CDR2 YYNGEE. This CDR3 is 16 amino acids long. The junction had 6 bases not matched to a gene; V was cut back by 4 bases and J by 0 bases. The CDR3 region has the DNA TGTGCCAGCAGCTATACCGGGACTAGCTCCTACAATGAGCAGTTCTTC. It specifies CASSYTGTSSYNEQFF.

This clonotype has a count of ten or more. The chain links TRBV7-2 to TRBJ1-4; the D gene is possibly TRBD1 (6 bases). The V and J ends lost 3 bases and 6 bases respectively, with 11 bases between them. The germline V gene has CDR1 SGHTA and CDR2 FQGNSA. This CDR3 region has 14 residues. The CDR3 DNA sequence: TGTGCCAGCAGCTTGGGCGGGGGCCATGAAAAACTGTTTTTT. Translation gives CASSLGGGHEKLFF.

This clonotype was observed many times. The gene calls are TRBV20-1 and TRBJ2-7, with D unclear. Germline V gene lookup returns CDR1 DFQATT and CDR2 SNEGSKA (reference sequence). This CDR3 has 13 amino acids. Trimming pared 1 base from V and 0 bases from J, leaving 7 bases between. The CDR3, as DNA: TGCAGTGCTAGAGGCAGCAGCTCCTACGAGCAGTACTTC. This codes for CSARGSSSYEQYF.

This clonotype was counted many times. The gene calls are TRBV5-5 and TRBJ2-3; the match to TRBD2 covers 8 bases. The CDR3 has 14 residues. Trimming took 5 bases from V and 4 from J; bases not matched to a gene: 6. Per the germline V gene, CDR1 is SGHKS and CDR2 is YYEKEE (reference sequence). The CDR3 spells CASSPRGASDTQYF. CDR3 nucleotide sequence: TGTGCCAGCAGTCCGCGGGGGGCATCAGATACGCAGTATTTT.

The rearrangement links TRBV28 to TRBJ1-5, with D unclear. This CDR3 spans 15 amino acids. Germline V gene sequence: CDR1 MDHEN, CDR2 SYDVKM. Trimming cost V 6 bases and J 1 base, with 13 bases left between them. The CDR3 DNA sequence: TGTGCCAGCAGGGGTACCGGTAGCAGCAATCAGCCCCAGCATTTT. It codes for CASRGTGSSNQPQHF.

This rearrangement joins TRBV12-3 or TRBV12-4 to TRBJ1-2, with unresolved D. This CDR3 has 13 amino acids. The ends were cut back, 6 bases at V and 8 bases at J, with 16 bases in the middle. CDR3 DNA sequence: TGTGCCAGCAGCCTGCAAGAGGGTAGGGGCTACACCTTC. As protein: CASSLQEGRGYTF.

This clonotype occurred a few times. This sequence joins TRBV30 and TRBJ1-1; possible D gene TRBD1, 5 bases. Germline CDR1 reads GTSNPN; CDR2 reads SVGIG (reference sequence). V was trimmed by 3 bases and J by 5 bases, leaving 13 bases between them. This CDR3 is built from 13 residues. In DNA form, the CDR3 reads TGTGCCTGGAGCGGCGGGGGTCTGACTGAAGCTTTCTTT. Translating it yields CAWSGGGLTEAFF.

J is TRBJ1-5 and V is TRBV6-1; no clear D gene. V was trimmed by 5 bases and J by 9 bases, leaving 20 bases between them. Germline V gives CDR1 MNHNS, CDR2 SASEGT. CDR3 length: 15 amino acids. DNA of the CDR3: TGTGCCAGCAGTCCCTGGACCGGGGTTGATTCGCCCCAGCATTTT. Translated, it gives CASSPWTGVDSPQHF.

The sample holds a few counts of this clonotype. This sequence joins TRBV12-3 or TRBV12-4 and TRBJ1-5, with 9 bases identical to TRBD1. V was clipped by 6 bases and J by 4 bases; unmatched bases: 7. The CDR3 loop spans 15 amino acids. The CDR3 nucleotides are TGTGCCAGCAGAAAGGACGGGACAGGGAATCAGCCCCAGCATTTT. It codes for CASRKDGTGNQPQHF.

In this sample, this clonotype turned up many times. V and J are TRBV20-1 and TRBJ2-2, with D unclear. V shed 1 base and J shed 0 bases, with 6 bases lying between them. In germline, CDR1 is DFQATT, CDR2 SNEGSKA (reference sequence). There are 14 residues in the CDR3. CDR3 sequence reads: CSARASPNTGELFF. The CDR3 coding sequence is TGCAGTGCTAGAGCCAGCCCGAACACCGGGGAGCTGTTTTTT.

In its sample, this clonotype was seen many times. The chain couples TRBV5-6 to TRBJ1-1; possible D gene TRBD1, 5 bases. V lost 2 bases and J 1 base, leaving 12 bases between the germline ends. Germline-derived CDR1 and CDR2 are SGHDT and YYEEEE. The CDR3 runs 15 residues. The CDR3 sequence is CASSFLNRQNTEAFF. For the CDR3, the DNA is TGTGCCAGCAGCTTCCTTAACAGGCAGAACACTGAAGCTTTCTTT.

V and J are TRBV5-4 and TRBJ2-5; no clear D. The germline V and J ends were trimmed by 4 bases and 0 bases, with 7 bases remaining between them. Germline V lookup: CDR1 SGHNT, CDR2 YYREEE (reference sequence). The CDR3 length is 13 residues. CDR3 in DNA: TGTGCCAGCAGCGTCCTGTACCAAGAGACCCAGTACTTC. Protein product: CASSVLYQETQYF.

V gene TRBV27 combines with J gene TRBJ2-1, with 8 bases matching TRBD2. The V gene's germline CDR1 is MNHEY and CDR2 SMNVEV (reference sequence). The CDR3 sequence is 14 residues long. V shed 7 bases, J shed 2 bases, and the junction held 4 bases outside the gene matches. The CDR3: CASKSGGTYNEQFF. In nucleotides, the CDR3 is TGTGCCAGCAAAAGCGGGGGTACCTACAATGAGCAGTTCTTC.

This clonotype was counted only a few times. This rearrangement joins TRBV29-1 to TRBJ1-1; the D gene is possibly TRBD1 (6 bases). Germline V gene sequence: CDR1 SQVTM, CDR2 ANQGSEA. Trimming took off 2 bases at V and 6 bases at J, with 13 bases between the two ends. The CDR3 runs 13 residues. The CDR3 sequence is CSVESGAGAEAFF. DNA of the CDR3: TGCAGCGTTGAATCAGGGGCCGGGGCTGAAGCTTTCTTT.

This clonotype was seen at least ten times. The chain joins TRBV20-1 to TRBJ1-4; possible D gene TRBD1, 6 bases. This CDR3 comprises 14 residues. V lost 1 base and J 7 bases, leaving 13 bases between the germline ends. Germline CDR1 reads DFQATT; CDR2 reads SNEGSKA (reference sequence). CDR3 coding DNA: TGCAGTGCTAGAGTCGGGGGGCCGGGTGAAAAACTGTTTTTT. As protein: CSARVGGPGEKLFF.

J is TRBJ2-1 and V is TRBV7-2; the D call may be TRBD1 or TRBD2 (6 bases each). V was shortened by 5 bases and J by 4 bases, with 15 bases between the two germline ends. Per germline, CDR1 SGHTA and CDR2 FQGNSA. The CDR3 covers 15 residues. Here the CDR3 reads CASSADGGLYNEQFF. In DNA form, the CDR3 reads TGTGCCAGCAGCGCGGACGGGGGCCTTTACAATGAGCAGTTCTTC.

This clonotype was seen ten or more times. This chain connects TRBV6-1 to TRBJ2-7; D ambiguous. CDR3 size: 14 residues. The V gene's germline CDR1 is MNHNS and CDR2 SASEGT. The ends were cut back, 5 bases at V and 0 bases at J, with 11 bases in the middle. The CDR3 coding sequence is TGTGCCAGCAGTCCTGGACCCCTCTCCTACGAGCAGTACGTC. This gives the protein CASSPGPLSYEQYV.

V gene TRBV15 combines with J gene TRBJ1-1; 7 bases are a match to TRBD1. Germline values: CDR1 LNHNV, CDR2 YYDKDF (reference sequence). The V segment lost 6 bases and the J segment 3 bases; nucleotides outside the gene matches: 7. The CDR3 has 14 residues. The CDR3, as DNA: TGTGCCACCAGTCTAGAGGGGGCGGACACTGAAGCTTTCTTT. Protein sequence: CATSLEGADTEAFF.